This entry concerns a single T cell receptor (beta chain). These data originate in a study of blood T cell repertoires in COVID-19. Study in general: Spain, Italy and the United States supplied samples that represented acute and convalescent COVID-19. T cells, B-cell-depleted T cells, or PBMCs provided the cDNA or gDNA that served as material.

The germline CDR1 and CDR2 sequences are SNHLY and FYNNEI. CDR3 size: 16 residues. With V trimmed by 5 bases and J by 8 bases, 9 bases remained unmatched. Original analysis: Estimation of nucleated cell counts was performed using reference gene primer amplification. Sequencing was performed with immunoSEQ multiplex PCR; in TCRdb, only in-frame clones are kept and a portion is missing. V and J calls and clone size come straight from that table; D and trimming were deduced from the DNA. Found here are roughly 68,000 clones, 87% of them singletons; the top ten hold roughly 7%. Specimen: peripheral blood. This TCR derives from a man between 45 and 60 years old with active COVID-19. The chain couples TRBV2 to TRBJ2-7; TRBD2 agrees at 16 bases. The DNA for the CDR3 is TGTGCCAGCAGTCCTGTAGGGACTAGCGGGAGGGCACAGCAGTACTTC. Residues: CASSPVGTSGRAQQYF.